This T cell receptor beta chain derives from a study of blood T cell repertoires in COVID-19. Study-wide background: The United States, Italy and Spain provided the acute and convalescent COVID-19 samples. The analysed material was cDNA or gDNA that came from T cells, B-cell-depleted T cells, or PBMCs.

Original methodology: For nucleated cells, counts were estimated from reference gene primer amplification. Profiled with immunoSEQ multiplex PCR; TCRdb holds only in-frame clones, not every one. Clone size and V and J calls were adopted from that table, with D and trimming inferred from the DNA. The data hold about 180,000 clones, with around 88% observed a single time. Germline V lookup: CDR1 LGHDT, CDR2 YNNKEL (reference sequence). Unmatched junction bases numbered 3, after V lost 4 bases and J lost 2 bases. There are 14 residues in the CDR3. The receptor was derived from a woman under 40 with acute or convalescent COVID-19. The chain uses TRBV3-1 (or the pseudogene TRBV3-2) and TRBJ2-5; TRBD2 aligns across 8 bases. Specimen: peripheral blood. This CDR3 reads CASSLAGGQETQYF. In DNA form, the CDR3 reads TGTGCCAGCAGCCTGGCGGGAGGTCAAGAGACCCAGTACTTC.